This TCR beta chain came from a study of CD8 T cells in ankylosing spondylitis. The trim removed 4 bases at V and 3 bases at J, leaving 11 bases unmatched. Per the germline V gene, CDR1 is SGHRS and CDR2 is YFSETQ. The CDR3 is 17 amino acids. MiXCR was run by TCRdb on the 5' RACE reads, yielding one entry per CDR3 protein. Here the sample spans 400,000 to 450,000 distinct CDR3 sequences, over 15% being singletons. This clonotype has only a few counts. Antigen specificity is unknown. General study findings and limits: Matched ankylosing spondylitis synovial fluid reportedly contained a significantly enriched population of disease-linked clones. About 8 highly homologous variants made up a TCR beta motif, and this motif appeared characteristic of ankylosing spondylitis blood.

The sequenced material came from blood, either unsorted or a sorted T cell fraction (not recorded which). V and J are TRBV5-1 and TRBJ1-4; 8 nucleotides match TRBD1. This receptor was taken from a male donor with ankylosing spondylitis. This chain's CDR3 is CASSKSGQGGANEKLFF. CDR3 DNA sequence: TGCGCCAGCAGCAAATCCGGACAGGGAGGGGCTAATGAAAAACTGTTTTTT.